These 20 T cell receptor beta chains share one sample of origin, sequenced in a study of PD-L1 blockade in urothelial cancer. TCRdb keeps only in-frame clones here, not all; method: immunoSEQ multiplex PCR. Altogether some 79,000 clones are present, over 80% being singletons, with the ten largest covering approximately 9.5%. Sample: PBMCs, taken around atezolizumab (anti-PD-L1) treatment. Receptor source: an older man with urothelial cancer.

Remarks on this clone: A much larger clonotype is one base distant, so this may be a read error. The sample holds other DNA sequences that translate to the same CDR3. J is TRBJ2-1 and V is TRBV18, with D possibly matching TRBD2 (5 bases). The CDR3 totals 12 residues. Germline V CDR1 and CDR2: KGHSH, LQKENI. CDR3: CASSIGIWEQFF. The CDR3 DNA reads as TGTGCCAGCTCAATCGGGATCTGGGAGCAATTCTTC.

This clone has a handful of counts. V gene TRBV11-1 combines with J gene TRBJ2-1, with a tentative D call TRBD2 (6 bases). CDR3 length: 13 amino acids. Germline V gives CDR1 SGHAT, CDR2 FQDESV (reference sequence). Trimming removed 10 bases from V and 5 bases from J, with 15 bases in between. In DNA, the CDR3 is TGTGCCACCGGTATCGGGGGTGACAATGAGCAGTTCTTC. Translated, it gives CATGIGGDNEQFF.

V and J are TRBV7-9 and TRBJ2-1; 7 positions agree with TRBD1. With 2 bases clipped from V and 13 bases from J, the junction kept 8 bases outside the gene matches. The CDR3 has 13 amino acids. Per the germline V gene, CDR1 is SEHNR and CDR2 is FQNEAQ (reference sequence). CDR3 in amino acids: CASSLTDRPVQFF. The CDR3 DNA sequence: TGTGCCAGCAGCTTAACGGACAGGCCCGTACAGTTCTTC.

This clone is a singleton in its sample. The rearrangement links TRBV28 to TRBJ1-1; 12 bases map to TRBD1. V gave up 2 bases and J gave up 9 bases; unmatched junction bases: 7. Germline CDR1 reads MDHEN; CDR2 reads SYDVKM. This CDR3 is 15 amino acids long. Written as DNA, the CDR3 is TGTGCCAGCAGTTTAGGGGGGACAGGGGGCGAACAAGCTTTCTTT. Residues: CASSLGGTGGEQAFF. The variable domain in full, completed from reference TRBV28 and TRBJ1-1, reads DVKVTQSSRYLVKRTGEKVFLECVQDMDHENMFWYRQDPGLGLRLIYFSYDVKMKEKGDIPEGYSVSREKKERFSLILESASTNQTSMYLCASSLGGTGGEQAFFGQGTRLTVV.

The rearrangement joins TRBV9 to TRBJ2-1, with D unclear. Germline V gene sequence: CDR1 SGDLS, CDR2 YYNGEE. The CDR3 loop spans 13 amino acids. Trimming removed 4 bases at V and 5 bases at J, with 10 bases between. CDR3 DNA: TGTGCCAGCAGCCCCCGCCGGGACAATGAGCAGTTCTTC. It yields the protein CASSPRRDNEQFF.

In its sample, this clone was seen once. The chain links TRBV10-3 to TRBJ2-1; TRBD2 might be the D (6 bases). The CDR3 extends over 13 amino acids. Trimming pared 9 bases from V and 2 bases from J, leaving 11 bases between. Looked up from germline, CDR1 is ENHRY and CDR2 is SYGVKD. The CDR3 DNA reads TGTGCCATACGGGACTCCACCTACAATGAGCAGTTCTTC. Encoded protein: CAIRDSTYNEQFF.

This clone was seen a few times. This chain links TRBV11-2 with TRBJ2-1; 7 nucleotides agree with TRBD2. Trimming removed 5 bases from V and 6 bases from J; junction bases left unmatched: 7. The length of the CDR3 is 14 residues. In germline, CDR1 is SGHAT, CDR2 FQNNGV. For the CDR3, the DNA is TGTGCCAGCAGCCCCGGACTAGGATTCAATGAGCAGTTCTTC. The encoded protein is CASSPGLGFNEQFF.

The V call is TRBV7-8, the J call TRBJ2-5; D might be TRBD1 (5 bases). V lost 2 bases and J lost 4, with 8 bases in between. The CDR3 sequence is 13 residues long. Germline CDR1 is SGHVS and CDR2 is FQNEAQ. CDR3 sequence (DNA): TGTGCCAGCAGCTTATCAGGGCGAGAGACCCAGTACTTC. Amino acids: CASSLSGRETQYF.

This chain uses TRBV4-1 with TRBJ2-1; perhaps TRBD1 as D (5 bases). Between the trimmed V and J ends, which lost 1 base and 5 bases, there was a span of 12 bases. The germline V gene has CDR1 MGHRA and CDR2 YSYEKL. The CDR3 loop spans 15 amino acids. CDR3 protein: CASSQGNRRNNEQFF. The CDR3 region has the DNA TGCGCCAGCAGCCAAGGTAACAGGAGAAACAATGAGCAGTTCTTC.

V usage is TRBV7-3 and J usage is TRBJ2-6; 12 bases align to TRBD1. V lost 4 bases to trimming and J lost 0 bases; unmatched junction nucleotides: 4. This CDR3 comprises 18 residues. Germline V gives CDR1 SGHTA, CDR2 FQGTGA. The CDR3 DNA is TGTGCCAGCAGCTCTGGGACAGGGGGCCTCTCTGGGGCCAACGTCCTGACTTTC. Translated: CASSSGTGGLSGANVLTF.

V and J are TRBV4-2 and TRBJ1-2; 12 nucleotides align to TRBD1. With 4 bases clipped from V and 8 bases from J, the junction kept 5 bases outside the gene matches. In germline, CDR1 is LGHNA, CDR2 YNFKEQ. The CDR3 spans 14 residues. CDR3 amino acids: CASSPGQGARGYTF. For the CDR3, the DNA is TGTGCCAGCAGCCCGGGACAGGGGGCGCGGGGCTACACCTTC.

V is TRBV19 and J is TRBJ2-1, with 7 bases lining up with TRBD2. Germline assignment: CDR1 LNHDA and CDR2 SQIVND (reference sequence). The CDR3 consists of 12 residues. With 9 bases clipped from V and 3 bases from J, the junction kept 2 bases outside the gene matches. The CDR3 sequence is CASRGGYNEQFF. The CDR3 DNA is TGTGCCAGCCGCGGGGGCTACAATGAGCAGTTCTTC.

This chain links TRBV2 with TRBJ2-7, with 12 bases matching TRBD2. CDR1 and CDR2 (germline): SNHLY, FYNNEI. This CDR3 comprises 14 residues. V dropped 5 bases and J dropped 6; count of bases not matched to a gene: 5. The chain's CDR3 is CASSTTSGSREQYF. Here the CDR3 DNA reads TGTGCCAGCAGTACGACTAGCGGGAGTCGCGAGCAGTACTTC. Full variable domain (rest looked up from reference TRBV2 and TRBJ2-7): EPEVTQTPSHQVTQMGQEVILRCVPISNHLYFYWYRQILGQKVEFLVSFYNNEISEKSEIFDDQFSVERPDGSNFTLKIRSTKLEDSAMYFCASSTTSGSREQYFGPGTRLTVT.

This rearrangement joins TRBV29-1 to TRBJ2-1; D is perhaps TRBD2 (6 bases). The V gene's germline CDR1 is SQVTM and CDR2 ANQGSEA. The CDR3 is 15 amino acids. The V end was cut by 5 bases, the J end by 2 bases, with 16 bases between. The CDR3 DNA reads as TGCAGCGTTTTCTCCGGCGGGGCAACCTACAATGAGCAGTTCTTC. It is translated as CSVFSGGATYNEQFF.

This clone was recorded once. V and J are TRBV12-5 and TRBJ2-2, with 10 bases lining up with TRBD2. Germline assignment: CDR1 LGHNT and CDR2 FRNRAP. Trimming removed 1 base from V and 13 bases from J; junction bases left unmatched: 6. There are 14 residues in the CDR3. The CDR3 DNA follows: TGTGCTAGTGGTTTGGACGCTAGCGGGAGTGCGCTGTTTTTT. This translates into CASGLDASGSALFF.

J is TRBJ2-3 and V is TRBV7-3, with 8 bases matching TRBD2. V dropped 3 bases and J dropped 4; count of bases not matched to a gene: 9. The CDR3 is 16 amino acids. Germline CDR1 SGHTA, CDR2 FQGTGA. CDR3 DNA sequence: TGTGCCAGCAGCTTGTCGGGGGGGTCCCCTCCAGATACGCAGTATTTT. It encodes CASSLSGGSPPDTQYF.

This chain links TRBV11-3 with TRBJ2-1; 10 nucleotides align to TRBD1. The CDR3 covers 16 residues. Germline-derived CDR1 and CDR2 are SGHNT and YENEEA. The ends lost 5 bases at V and 5 bases at J; junction bases unmatched: 9. This CDR3 is CASSPRDRGPNNEQFF. For the CDR3, the DNA is TGTGCCAGCAGCCCGAGAGACAGGGGGCCGAACAATGAGCAGTTCTTC.

This clone was recorded once. The chain carries TRBV27 and TRBJ2-2; D possibly corresponds to TRBD2 (6 bases). Trimming shortened V by 3 bases and J by 1 base, and 12 bases separated the two germline ends. The CDR3 covers 16 residues. CDR1 is MNHEY, CDR2 SMNVEV, per germline (reference sequence). CDR3: CASSLMASENTGELFF. DNA of the CDR3: TGTGCCAGCAGTTTGATGGCTAGCGAGAACACCGGGGAGCTGTTTTTT.

The CDR3 region has the DNA TGTGCCAGTAGTAACCCGGGACAGGGGACTTCCTACGAGCAGTACTTC. It specifies CASSNPGQGTSYEQYF. The chain uses TRBV19 and TRBJ2-7; the match to TRBD1 covers 10 bases. Germline values: CDR1 LNHDA, CDR2 SQIVND (reference sequence). V shed 4 bases, J shed 1 base, and the junction held 7 bases outside the gene matches. CDR3 length equals 16 residues.

V and J are TRBV11-2 and TRBJ2-6; 13 nucleotides agree with TRBD2. This CDR3 is built from 19 residues. Germline loops: CDR1 SGHAT, CDR2 FQNNGV. With 3 bases clipped from V and 0 bases from J, the junction kept 5 bases outside the gene matches. CDR3 nucleotide sequence: TGTGCCAGCAGCTTCGGACTAGCGGGAGCTTTCTCTGGGGCCAACGTCCTGACTTTC. Translated, it gives CASSFGLAGAFSGANVLTF.